Listed below are T cell receptor beta chains from one sample, sequenced in a study of T cell repertoires in cytomegalovirus infection. Using its own MiXCR run on the reads, TCRdb lists one record per CDR3 protein. Among approximately 140,000 distinct CDR3 sequences, under 8% were seen once, and the ten largest hold over 15%. Sequencing was done on a sample of PBMCs. These receptor sequences come from a human donor in good health (CMV status not recorded). Some clones in this sample may be carry-over from other donors' samples. Both conserved end residues are part of each CDR3. D genes are given only for firm matches. Size tells how often a clone was seen (once, few, many) or the class of an expanded clone, and some rows leave it out.

>TRBD1|TRBV7-2|TRBJ1-5|-
TGTGTCAGCAGCTTAGGGACAGGGCGGCTCAATCAGCCACAGCATTTT
CVSSLGTGRLNQPQHF
>-|TRBV19|TRBJ2-2|many
TGTGCCAGTAGTTCATGGGCCGGGAACACCGGGGAGCTGTTTTTT
CASSSWAGNTGELFF
>-|TRBV9|TRBJ2-3|-
TGTGCCAGCAGCGTACTGGGAGATACGCAGTATTTT
CASSVLGDTQYF
>-|TRBV20-1|TRBJ1-1|many
TGCAGTGCTAGGGATCTAGGCCCTGAAGCTTTCTTT
CSARDLGPEAFF
>-|TRBV12-3/TRBV12-4|TRBJ1-1|many
TGTGCCAGCACCTCGACGGGAGCTAGGAACACTGAAGCTTTCTTT
CASTSTGARNTEAFF
>-|TRBV25-1|TRBJ1-1|many
TGTGCCAGCACCGCCCGGGAGAACACTGAAGCTTTCTTT
CASTARENTEAFF
>-|TRBV7-2|TRBJ2-1|many
TGTGCCAGCAGCCCTAGACTAGAGGGGTACAATGAGCAGTTCTTC
CASSPRLEGYNEQFF
>-|TRBV20-1|TRBJ2-3|-
TGCAGTGCTAGAGATCCCATACTAGATACAGATACGCAGTATTTT
CSARDPILDTDTQYF
>TRBD2|TRBV27|TRBJ2-1|many
TGTGCCACCGGGGGGGGGAACTTAGCGGGGGGCATATACAATGAGCAGTTCTTC
CATGGGNLAGGIYNEQFF
>-|TRBV3-1|TRBJ2-5|few
TGTGCCAGCAGCCAAGCGCACGGAAGGCGAGAGACCCAGTACTTC
CASSQAHGRRETQYF
>-|TRBV7-9|TRBJ1-1|few
TGTGCCAGCAGCGGCGGACAGAGGAGTTCGTGGGCTGAAGCTTTCTTT
CASSGGQRSSWAEAFF
>-|TRBV12-3/TRBV12-4|TRBJ1-1|many
TGTGCCAGCAGCCCTATGGACAGATACACTGAAGCTTTCTTT
CASSPMDRYTEAFF
>TRBD2|TRBV7-8|TRBJ2-3|few
TGTGCCAGCAGCTTATCGGCTAGCGGGTGGGATACGCAGTATTTT
CASSLSASGWDTQYF
>-|TRBV29-1|TRBJ2-3|few
TGCAGCGCACAGGGAAGCGGCACAGATACGCAGTATTTT
CSAQGSGTDTQYF